Listed below are T cell receptor beta chains from one sample, sequenced in a study of T cells after yellow fever vaccination. TCRdb reprocessed the 5' RACE reads with MiXCR, giving one entry per CDR3 protein. In the table there are over 150,000 distinct CDR3 sequences, approximately 6.2% of which are singletons. Sequenced here: CD4+ T cells sorted from PBMCs, sampled on the day of the first yellow fever vaccination. The receptors here all came from a man in his late teens or twenties who received the YFV17D yellow fever vaccine. The CDR3 runs from the conserved cysteine through the conserved F or W.

v_gene,len,j_gene,CDR3aa
TRBV6-5,14,TRBJ1-2,CASSRRDRTYGYTF
TRBV4-3,15,TRBJ2-3,CASSPIQGSTDTQYF
TRBV30,16,TRBJ2-1,CAWSGLAGGDYNEQFF
TRBV18,16,TRBJ2-1,CASSPHGASSYNEQFF
TRBV27,15,TRBJ1-1,CASSRDRARNTEAFF
TRBV4-1,18,TRBJ2-5,CASSQALGTGGSRETQYF
TRBV7-6,16,TRBJ1-6,CASSLGNRALNSPLHF
TRBV6-1,14,TRBJ1-2,CASSEIGTADGYTF
TRBV20-1,11,TRBJ2-3,CSASRRDTQYF
TRBV18,16,TRBJ2-1,CASSPTTGSSYNEQFF
TRBV4-3,17,TRBJ2-3,CASSQAGLAASTDTQYF
TRBV12-3/TRBV12-4,15,TRBJ2-7,CASSFSAHAPYEQYF